This T cell receptor beta chain was sequenced in a study of Graves' ophthalmopathy and Graves' hyperthyroidism. Whole-study context: Blood was drawn at initial diagnosis, before any treatment.

This clonotype was found many times. All donors with ophthalmopathy were recorded as having moderate-to-severe activity, CAS ≥3, NOSPECS ≥4 and a duration under 3 months. PBMCs originated in more than 7.5 ml of fresh peripheral blood. Amplification of the TCR beta CDR3 regions used RNA transcripts (as template). The workflow started with a first-round RT-PCR run with HTBI primers and then moved on to a second-round multiplex PCR. TCRdb redid the calling of the multiplex PCR reads with MiXCR, one entry per CDR3 protein. Of roughly 400,000 distinct CDR3 sequences in the sample, about 18% were seen once. Per the germline V gene, CDR1 is MNHEY and CDR2 is SVGAGI. This CDR3 spans 15 amino acids. The trim removed 5 bases at V and 5 bases at J, leaving 4 bases unmatched.

Sequencing was performed on peripheral blood. The clonotype comes from a woman between 18 and 29 years old with Graves' ophthalmopathy. This chain uses TRBV6-5 with TRBJ2-5; 14 nucleotides match TRBD2. The CDR3: CASSSGTSGGETQYF. As DNA, the CDR3 is TGTGCCAGCAGTAGTGGGACTAGCGGGGGTGAGACCCAGTACTTC.